These 24 T cell receptor beta chains share one sample of origin, sequenced in a study of T cell responses to AZD1222 COVID-19 vaccine. Clones were read by immunoSEQ multiplex PCR, and TCRdb kept only the in-frame ones, dropping some. The sample lists more than 140,000 clones, approximately 89% occurring once. The sample consisted of peripheral blood, taken on day 0 of MenACWY control vaccination. These receptors all stem from an adult in good health.

This clone was picked up one time. In nucleotides, the CDR3 is TGTGCCAGCAGTCCCGATTTAGCGACTGAAGCTTTCTTT. Encoded protein: CASSPDLATEAFF. The rearrangement uses TRBV27 and TRBJ1-1; no reliable D call. The CDR3 length is 13 residues. Germline V gene lookup returns CDR1 MNHEY and CDR2 SMNVEV (reference sequence). V lost 5 bases and J lost 5, with 12 bases in between.

This clone was seen once. CDR3 protein: CASSLALARATNEKLFF. In nucleotides, the CDR3 is TGTGCCAGCAGCTTAGCCCTCGCCAGGGCAACTAATGAAAAACTGTTTTTT. V usage is TRBV7-9 and J usage is TRBJ1-4; possibly TRBD1 for D (5 bases). V lost 0 bases and J lost 0, with 11 bases in between. The CDR3 is 17 amino acids. Germline loops: CDR1 SEHNR, CDR2 FQNEAQ (reference sequence).

The chain uses TRBV6-6 and TRBJ2-7; perhaps TRBD1 as D (6 bases). The germline gives CDR1 MNHNY, CDR2 SVGAGI (reference sequence). The CDR3 loop spans 14 amino acids. Trimming left V 2 bases short and J 2 bases short, with 10 bases between. The DNA for the CDR3 is TGTGCCAGCAGTTACCGACAGGTGACCTACGAGCAGTACTTC. Amino acids: CASSYRQVTYEQYF.

The V call is TRBV7-9, the J call TRBJ1-1; D ambiguous. This CDR3 has 13 residues. The V gene lost 4 bases and the J gene lost 1 base, with 7 bases spanning the gap. The germline CDR1 and CDR2 sequences are SEHNR and FQNEAQ (reference sequence). This chain's CDR3 is CASSSQSNTEAFF. CDR3 coding DNA: TGTGCCAGCAGCTCACAGTCGAACACTGAAGCTTTCTTT. The whole variable domain, remainder taken from reference TRBV7-9 and TRBJ1-1, is DTGVSQNPRHKITKRGQNVTFRCDPISEHNRLYWYRQTLGQGPEFLTYFQNEAQLEKSRLLSDRFSAERPKGSFSTLEIQRTEQGDSAMYLCASSSQSNTEAFFGQGTRLTVV.

The chain recombines TRBV9 with TRBJ2-3, with D possibly TRBD2 on 6 matching bases. This CDR3 is built from 15 residues. V lost 0 bases and J lost 0, with 8 bases in between. Germline CDR1 SGDLS, CDR2 YYNGEE. The CDR3 region is CASSVEDYSTDTQYF. CDR3 DNA sequence: TGTGCCAGCAGCGTAGAGGACTACAGCACAGATACGCAGTATTTT.

CDR3 coding DNA: TGCAGCGCCGGGGGGGAAAAACTGTTTTTT. Its translation is CSAGGEKLFF. The chain recombines TRBV29-1 with TRBJ1-4; TRBD1 is a possible D gene (5 bases). Germline CDR1 and CDR2: SQVTM and ANQGSEA. V was pared by 7 bases and J by 8 bases, with 8 bases between. The CDR3 is 10 residues long.

The chain joins TRBV29-1 to TRBJ2-1; 12 nucleotides match TRBD2. The CDR3 runs 13 residues. V was clipped by 6 bases and J by 7 bases; unmatched bases: 4. The germline gives CDR1 SQVTM, CDR2 ANQGSEA. CDR3 DNA: TGCAGCGTCGGGACTAGCGGGCAAAATGAGCAGTTCTTC. This codes for CSVGTSGQNEQFF.

The genes are TRBV6-5 and TRBJ2-7; 9 positions match TRBD2. The CDR3 is 14 residues long. Per the germline V gene, CDR1 is MNHEY and CDR2 is SVGAGI. V dropped 6 bases and J dropped 6; count of bases not matched to a gene: 9. The CDR3 DNA reads as TGTGCCAGCAGCTTAGCGGGAGTCTCAGGCGAGCAGTACTTC. As protein: CASSLAGVSGEQYF.

The rearrangement joins TRBV5-8 to TRBJ2-5, with D maybe TRBD1 (6 bases). Germline values: CDR1 SGHTS, CDR2 YDEGEE. The CDR3 covers 15 residues. With 3 bases removed from V and 5 bases from J, the gap between germline ends came to 17 bases. CDR3 bases: TGTGCCAGCAGCTGGGCGCAGGGGTTTCGGGAGACCCAGTACTTC. Amino acid sequence: CASSWAQGFRETQYF.

The CDR3 is CASSQMTAAGGEQFF. The CDR3 DNA reads as TGCGCCAGCAGCCAAATGACAGCGGCCGGTGGTGAGCAGTTCTTC. The chain combines TRBV4-1 with TRBJ2-1; possibly TRBD1 or TRBD2 for D (5 bases each). The CDR3 covers 15 residues. The germline gives CDR1 MGHRA, CDR2 YSYEKL. Trimming took 2 bases from V and 9 from J, leaving 17 bases between them.

This clone was observed a handful of times. The chain recombines TRBV6-6 with TRBJ1-2, with 10 bases that match TRBD1. The germline V gene has CDR1 MNHNY and CDR2 SVGAGI (reference sequence). This CDR3 contains 14 residues. The ends lost 6 bases at V and 5 bases at J; junction bases unmatched: 6. CDR3 sequence (DNA): TGTGCCAGCAGACTCCCGGGACAGGGGTATGGCTACACCTTC. It specifies CASRLPGQGYGYTF.

The rearrangement joins TRBV29-1 to TRBJ1-1, with D perhaps TRBD1 (5 bases). The CDR3 has 14 amino acids. Looked up from germline, CDR1 is SQVTM and CDR2 is ANQGSEA. Trimming removed 6 bases from V and 1 base from J, with 15 bases in between. The CDR3 here is CSVHGPDRNTEAFF. CDR3 nucleotides: TGCAGCGTCCACGGGCCAGACAGGAACACTGAAGCTTTCTTT.

The rearrangement links TRBV4-1 to TRBJ1-5, with D perhaps matching TRBD1 (5 bases). The germline V and J ends were trimmed by 2 bases and 5 bases, with 10 bases remaining between them. The CDR3 covers 14 residues. From germline, CDR1 is MGHRA and CDR2 YSYEKL. CDR3 amino acids: CASSQSTGHQPQHF. The DNA of the CDR3 is TGCGCCAGCAGCCAATCTACAGGTCATCAGCCCCAGCATTTT.

The rearrangement links TRBV9 to TRBJ1-2, with D possibly being TRBD1 (5 bases). V lost 4 bases and J lost 5, with 12 bases in between. Germline V lookup: CDR1 SGDLS, CDR2 YYNGEE. The CDR3 extends over 13 amino acids. CDR3: CASSRGRDYGYTF. CDR3 bases: TGTGCCAGCAGCCGGGGGAGGGATTATGGCTACACCTTC.

The chain employs TRBV6-2 or TRBV6-3 and TRBJ1-5; TRBD1 is a possible D gene (6 bases). CDR1 is MNHEY and CDR2 is SVGEGT in the germline V gene. The CDR3 has 14 amino acids. V lost 2 bases, J lost 5 bases, and 10 bases lay in between. CDR3 nucleotides: TGTGCCAGCAGTTACGGCTCAGGGGATCAGCCCCAGCATTTT. As protein: CASSYGSGDQPQHF.

V gene TRBV9 combines with J gene TRBJ1-6; maybe TRBD1 (5 bases). CDR1 is SGDLS and CDR2 is YYNGEE in the germline V gene. Trimming shortened V by 3 bases and J by 7 bases, and 11 bases separated the two germline ends. The CDR3 spans 14 residues. The CDR3, as DNA: TGTGCCAGCAGCGCGCGGGACTTCAATTCACCCCTCCACTTT. This translates into CASSARDFNSPLHF. The whole variable domain, remainder taken from reference TRBV9 and TRBJ1-6, is DSGVTQTPKHLITATGQRVTLRCSPRSGDLSVYWYQQSLDQGLQFLIQYYNGEERAKGNILERFSAQQFPDLHSELNLSSLELGDSALYFCASSARDFNSPLHFGNGTRLTVT.

The table lists this clone with a count of one. The V and J genes are TRBV19 and TRBJ2-2, with D tentatively TRBD2 (6 bases). With 7 bases removed from V and 2 bases from J, the gap between germline ends came to 20 bases. The germline V gene encodes CDR1 LNHDA and CDR2 SQIVND (reference sequence). The CDR3 is 17 amino acids. CDR3 nucleotide sequence: TGTGCCAGTACCCCCCCCGGGCGGGGAGTAAACACCGGGGAGCTGTTTTTT. Its translation: CASTPPGRGVNTGELFF.

This chain connects TRBV7-9 to TRBJ2-1; TRBD2 matches at 9 bases. V trimming: 5 bases; J trimming: 4 bases; junction bases outside the gene matches: 6. Germline values: CDR1 SEHNR, CDR2 FQNEAQ (reference sequence). The CDR3 extends over 15 amino acids. The CDR3 DNA reads TGTGCCAGCAGCCATAGCGGGAGAGTTTACAATGAGCAGTTCTTC. This translates into CASSHSGRVYNEQFF. Full variable domain (outside the CDR3, taken from reference TRBV7-9 and TRBJ2-1): DTGVSQNPRHKITKRGQNVTFRCDPISEHNRLYWYRQTLGQGPEFLTYFQNEAQLEKSRLLSDRFSAERPKGSFSTLEIQRTEQGDSAMYLCASSHSGRVYNEQFFGPGTRLTVL.

The CDR3 reads CASSTTSRRGHEAFF. In DNA, the CDR3 is TGTGCCAGCAGCACTACTTCCCGTCGGGGACATGAAGCTTTCTTT. J is TRBJ1-1 and V is TRBV6-5, with D tentatively TRBD1 (6 bases). Germline CDR1 MNHEY, CDR2 SVGAGI. Trimming left V 6 bases short and J 7 bases short, with 21 bases between. CDR3 length: 15 amino acids.

There are many counts of this clone. V gene TRBV5-1 combines with J gene TRBJ2-7; D might be TRBD2 (6 bases). Germline-derived CDR1 and CDR2 are SGHRS and YFSETQ. The germline V and J ends were trimmed by 3 bases and 6 bases, with 10 bases remaining between them. The CDR3 covers 12 residues. The CDR3 region is CASSWRGSEQYF. The CDR3 DNA follows: TGCGCCAGCAGCTGGCGGGGATCCGAGCAGTACTTC.

The J gene is TRBJ1-1, the V gene TRBV5-4; 7 bases fit TRBD1. V lost 4 bases, J lost 3 bases, and 3 bases stayed unmatched. Germline V gene lookup returns CDR1 SGHNT and CDR2 YYREEE (reference sequence). The CDR3 is 13 residues long. CDR3 sequence (DNA): TGTGCCAGCAGCCAACAGGGGTACACTGAAGCTTTCTTT. Its protein product is CASSQQGYTEAFF.

CDR3 sequence reads: CASSPPGQGRTGELFF. As DNA, the CDR3 is TGTGCCAGCAGCCCTCCGGGACAGGGCCGCACCGGGGAGCTGTTTTTT. The rearrangement uses TRBV6-6 and TRBJ2-2, with 9 bases lining up with TRBD1. The CDR3 is made up of 16 amino acids. Germline values: CDR1 MNHNY, CDR2 SVGAGI (reference sequence). V shed 6 bases and J 4 bases; nucleotides not matched to a gene: 9.

V gene TRBV18 combines with J gene TRBJ2-1, with 11 positions matching TRBD2. The CDR3 spans 16 residues. The germline V gene encodes CDR1 KGHSH and CDR2 LQKENI. V dropped 1 base and J dropped 6; count of bases not matched to a gene: 5. The DNA for the CDR3 is TGTGCCAGCTCACCACGGGCACTAGCGGGAGTCAATGAGCAGTTCTTC. Its protein product is CASSPRALAGVNEQFF.

The rearrangement links TRBV5-1 to TRBJ2-5; possibly TRBD2 for D (5 bases). Trimming took off 3 bases at V and 2 bases at J, with 11 bases between the two ends. CDR3 length: 14 amino acids. The germline gives CDR1 SGHRS, CDR2 YFSETQ. The CDR3 region is CASSSASGQETQYF. Written as DNA, the CDR3 is TGCGCCAGCAGCTCCGCCTCGGGGCAAGAGACCCAGTACTTC.